The 16 T cell receptor beta chains given below trace back to one sample, sequenced in a study of blood T cells in healthy people across ages. Primed by a sample-barcoded 5' primer and a J-beta primer mix, a second PCR proceeded for about 6 to 11 cycles. MiXCR, run by TCRdb on the 5' RACE reads, gives a single entry per CDR3 protein. The top ten hold around 30% of the sample, which has roughly 860,000 distinct CDR3 sequences, approximately 67% seen once. Material for sequencing was blood. Every receptor here comes from a man aged 25-40 years in good health.

This CDR3 is CATSSRTTRRGETQYF. CDR3 coding DNA: TGTGCCACCAGTTCCCGAACGACGAGAAGGGGCGAGACCCAGTACTTC. The chain recombines TRBV24-1 with TRBJ2-5; weak D call: TRBD1 (5 bases). This CDR3 spans 16 amino acids. The germline V gene has CDR1 KGHDR and CDR2 SFDVKD. Trimming cost V 6 bases and J 5 bases, with 21 bases left between them.

On this clonotype itself: One junction end does not reproduce the germline sequence, and a read error may be involved. The chain uses TRBV3-1 and TRBJ2-1; possible D gene TRBD2, 6 bases. Germline V gene sequence: CDR1 LGHDT, CDR2 YNNKEL (reference sequence). The CDR3 is 16 amino acids. The CDR3, as DNA: TGTGTCAGCAGCCAATCGAAGGGGCGGGGCTACAATGAGCAGTTCTTC. It specifies CVSSQSKGRGYNEQFF.

Of note for this clonotype: A single base separates this from a much larger clone, so it may be a read error. This chain joins TRBV27 and TRBJ2-7, with 8 bases identical to TRBD2. Gene TRBJ2-5 matches the end of the DNA better, so the J call may be wrong. The CDR3 is 14 amino acids. Germline CDR1 reads MNHEY; CDR2 reads SMNVEV (reference sequence). DNA of the CDR3: TGTGCCAGCAGAAAGGGACTAGGTGGTGAGACCCAGTACTTC. This codes for CASRKGLGGETQYF.

The chain recombines TRBV7-3 with TRBJ2-5; 15 bases are a match to TRBD2. V lost 5 bases and J lost 7; bases outside the gene matches: 5. The CDR3 consists of 15 residues. Germline CDR1 is SGHTA and CDR2 is FQGTGA. The CDR3 bases are TGTGCCAGCAGCACGGGACTAGCGGGGGGAGGGACCCAGTACTTC. Its protein is CASSTGLAGGGTQYF.

The chain couples TRBV27 to TRBJ2-7; no definite D call. Germline assignment: CDR1 MNHEY and CDR2 SMNVEV (reference sequence). The CDR3 sequence is 14 residues long. Trimming removed 0 bases at V and 4 bases at J, with 10 bases between. The CDR3 region is CASSLSWAAYEQYF. The CDR3 DNA is TGTGCCAGCAGTTTATCATGGGCGGCGTACGAGCAGTACTTC.

This chain connects TRBV24-1 to TRBJ2-3; D call uncertain. V gave up 4 bases and J gave up 0 bases, with 13 bases separating them. Germline lookup yields CDR1 KGHDR and CDR2 SFDVKD. The CDR3 is 16 residues long. The DNA of the CDR3 is TGTGCCACCAGTGAGAGATGGGGTGATAGCACAGATACGCAGTATTTT. Its protein is CATSERWGDSTDTQYF.

This clonotype was seen only once. The chain recombines TRBV12-3 or TRBV12-4 with TRBJ2-4, with D maybe TRBD1 (6 bases). This CDR3 has 16 residues. Trimming left V 5 bases short and J 0 bases short, with 14 bases between. CDR3: CASSTDRTLAKNIQYF. CDR3 in DNA: TGTGCCAGCAGTACCGACAGGACCTTAGCCAAAAACATTCAGTACTTC.

This clonotype was seen once. The CDR3 loop is CASSPGWSNQPQHF. The CDR3, as DNA: TGTGCCAGCAGCCCAGGTTGGAGCAATCAGCCCCAGCATTTT. The rearrangement joins TRBV9 to TRBJ1-5; D is ambiguous. The CDR3 is 14 amino acids. With 4 bases removed from V and 1 base from J, the gap between germline ends came to 9 bases. The germline V gene encodes CDR1 SGDLS and CDR2 YYNGEE.

This sequence joins TRBV20-1 and TRBJ2-5; D is possibly TRBD2 (6 bases). Germline V gene sequence: CDR1 DFQATT, CDR2 SNEGSKA (reference sequence). This CDR3 is 12 amino acids long. CDR3 residues: CKRERKGQGQYF. For the CDR3, the DNA is TGCAAACGGGAGCGAAAAGGGCAAGGGCAGTACTTC.

V usage is TRBV20-1 and J usage is TRBJ1-6; TRBD1 agrees at 7 bases. J was trimmed by 10 bases and V by 3 bases; bases with no gene match: 6. The CDR3 runs to 13 residues. Germline CDR1 and CDR2: DFQATT and SNEGSKA (reference sequence). CDR3 DNA sequence: TGCAGTGCTAGCAGAGGGGGCTACTCACCCCTCCACTTT. It specifies CSASRGGYSPLHF.

This clonotype was counted between two and nine times. The gene calls are TRBV6-8 and TRBJ1-5; D gene ambiguous. V lost 6 bases to trimming and J lost 2 bases, with 11 bases between them. The CDR3 covers 14 residues. CDR1 and CDR2 from the germline V gene are MNHGY and SAAAGT. The chain's CDR3 is CASRYNSCNQPQHF. The CDR3, as DNA: TGTGCCAGCAGATACAACTCCTGCAATCAGCCCCAGCATTTT.

The chain uses TRBV7-2 and TRBJ2-4, with unresolved D. This CDR3 is built from 15 residues. The germline CDR1 and CDR2 sequences are SGHTA and FQGNSA. The V end was cut by 3 bases, the J end by 5 bases, with 14 bases between. The CDR3 bases are TGTGCCAGCAGCTTTAGCTTTGGGCCAGAAAACATTCAGTACTTC. Protein product: CASSFSFGPENIQYF.

The chain carries TRBV12-3 or TRBV12-4 and TRBJ2-1, with TRBD1 identical over 7 bases. There are 13 residues in the CDR3. The J segment lost 9 bases and the V segment lost 4 bases, leaving 6 bases of the junction unmatched. In nucleotides, the CDR3 is TGTGCCAGCAGTTGGACAGGCCTGGGTGAGCAGTTCTTC. It encodes CASSWTGLGEQFF.

This clonotype was picked up a small number of times. The J gene is TRBJ2-3, the V gene TRBV20-1, with TRBD2 matching over 14 bases. Losses at the gene ends were 5 bases for V and 5 bases for J; bases not matched to a gene: 3. The germline V gene encodes CDR1 DFQATT and CDR2 SNEGSKA (reference sequence). The CDR3 runs to 14 residues. CDR3 DNA: TGCAGTGCTTTGACTAGCGGGGGGGTAGATACGCAGTATTTT. Translating gives CSALTSGGVDTQYF.

The V gene is TRBV10-3, the J gene TRBJ2-1, with 10 bases aligning to TRBD2. The ends lost 10 bases at V and 0 bases at J; junction bases unmatched: 12. Germline V gene lookup returns CDR1 ENHRY and CDR2 SYGVKD. CDR3 length equals 17 residues. The CDR3, as DNA: TGTGCCACCTGGGGGCTAGCGGGGGCCTCCTCCTACAATGAGCAGTTCTTC. Protein product: CATWGLAGASSYNEQFF.

There are a few counts of this clonotype. The gene calls are TRBV11-2 and TRBJ2-5; 13 positions agree with TRBD2. The CDR3 is 15 amino acids. Germline V gene sequence: CDR1 SGHAT, CDR2 FQNNGV. With V trimmed by 5 bases and J by 4 bases, 4 bases remained unmatched. The CDR3 nucleotides are TGTGCCAGCAGCGGACTAGCGGGGGTTGGAGAGACCCAGTACTTC. As protein: CASSGLAGVGETQYF. The full variable domain, with the rest looked up from reference TRBV11-2 and TRBJ2-5, is EAGVAQSPRYKIIEKRQSVAFWCNPISGHATLYWYQQILGQGPKLLIQFQNNGVVDDSQLPKDRFSAERLKGVDSTLKIQPAKLEDSAVYLCASSGLAGVGETQYFGPGTRLLVL.